This T cell receptor (beta chain) comes out of a study of graft-versus-host responses after intestinal transplantation. Broader study findings: The marrow of recipients harbored GvH clones, and ileum or blood showed some of them first.

Assay: immunoSEQ multiplex PCR; the TCRdb copy retains only in-frame clones and omits some. This sample has under 90,000 clones, with almost 90% found just once. The germline CDR1 and CDR2 sequences are LGHNA and YNFKEQ. There are 14 residues in the CDR3. V trimming: 4 bases; J trimming: 10 bases; junction bases outside the gene matches: 11. About this clone itself: The antigen remains unidentified.

The TCR originated in a human donor who was the organ donor for an intestinal transplant. Sequences were derived from unstimulated CD8+ T cells sorted from spleen or lymph node cells, sampled before transplant. This rearrangement joins TRBV4-2 to TRBJ1-1; 8 nucleotides align to TRBD1. CDR3 sequence reads: CASSPGQGPRVAFF. DNA for the CDR3: TGTGCCAGCAGCCCAGGACAGGGCCCACGGGTAGCTTTCTTT.